There are many counts of the clone carrying this TCR beta chain. Amplification of TCR beta CDR3 regions used RNA as the template. HTBI primers were employed in a first-round RT-PCR of the TCR CDR3. Each CDR3 protein gets one entry after TCRdb re-called the multiplex PCR reads with MiXCR. The top ten hold approximately 25% of the sample, which has over 250,000 distinct CDR3 sequences, less than 30% seen once. The sample comes from a study of T cells in Graves' hyperthyroidism and ophthalmopathy. Germline V lookup: CDR1 DFQATT, CDR2 SNEGSKA (reference sequence). CDR3 length equals 13 residues. V lost 5 bases, J lost 1 base, and 11 bases lay in between.

The chain employs TRBV20-1 and TRBJ1-1, with D hard to call. Sequencing input: blood. The receptor's source is a man in his forties with Graves' hyperthyroidism that later progressed to Graves' ophthalmopathy. Written as DNA, the CDR3 is TGCAGTGCTTACGACATACCGAACACTGAAGCTTTCTTT. Its protein is CSAYDIPNTEAFF.